A single sample gave rise to the 22 T cell receptor beta chains below, sequenced in a study of shared clonotypes between healthy human individuals. Generated by immunoSEQ multiplex PCR, the TCRdb table keeps only in-frame clones and is missing some. Among approximately 2,300,000 clones, roughly 90% were seen once, and the ten largest hold around 0.35%. Specimen: naive CD4+ T cells from PBMCs. Subset indicated: CD45RA+ positively selected. Source of these receptors: a man aged 18 to 29 in good health. Some clones in this sample may be carry-over from other donors' samples.

This clone turned up a few times. The chain couples TRBV6-1 to TRBJ1-2, with 8 nucleotides matching TRBD1. This CDR3 spans 15 amino acids. The V segment lost 2 bases and the J segment 5 bases; nucleotides outside the gene matches: 7. Germline lookup yields CDR1 MNHNS and CDR2 SASEGT. For the CDR3, the DNA is TGTGCCAGCAGTGAATGGACAGGGCCCCAATATGGCTACACCTTC. Amino acid sequence: CASSEWTGPQYGYTF.

This clone was detected only once. The rearrangement joins TRBV28 to TRBJ1-3, with D maybe TRBD1 (6 bases). Germline lookup yields CDR1 MDHEN and CDR2 SYDVKM. The CDR3 consists of 17 residues. Trimming pared 6 bases from V and 0 bases from J, leaving 18 bases between. CDR3 sequence reads: CASSIGGSRFSGNTIYF. Written as DNA, the CDR3 is TGTGCCAGCAGCATAGGGGGTAGCCGATTCTCTGGAAACACCATATATTTT.

The chain uses TRBV5-6 and TRBJ2-1; no clear D gene. Trimming stripped 4 bases from V and 2 bases from J, with 13 bases between. Per germline, CDR1 SGHDT and CDR2 YYEEEE. The CDR3 is 15 amino acids. CDR3 in amino acids: CASSAVSIPYNEQFF. CDR3 sequence (DNA): TGTGCCAGCAGCGCCGTCTCCATTCCCTACAATGAGCAGTTCTTC. The full variable domain, rest sourced from reference TRBV5-6 and TRBJ2-1, is DAGVTQSPTHLIKTRGQQVTLRCSPKSGHDTVSWYQQALGQGPQFIFQYYEEEERQRGNFPDRFSGHQFPNYSSELNVNALLLGDSALYLCASSAVSIPYNEQFFGPGTRLTVL.

Only one count was recorded for this clone. J is TRBJ1-1 and V is TRBV29-1; a possible D gene is TRBD1 (6 bases). This CDR3 region has 14 residues. Trimming shortened V by 0 bases and J by 1 base, and 9 bases separated the two germline ends. Germline V gene sequence: CDR1 SQVTM, CDR2 ANQGSEA. CDR3 in DNA: TGCAGCGTTGAAGATAGGACAGCGAACACTGAAGCTTTCTTT. Its protein product is CSVEDRTANTEAFF. The full variable domain, completed using reference TRBV29-1 and TRBJ1-1, is SAVISQKPSRDICQRGTSLTIQCQVDSQVTMMFWYRQQPGQSLTLIATANQGSEATYESGFVIDKFPISRPNLTFSTLTVSNMSPEDSSIYLCSVEDRTANTEAFFGQGTRLTVV.

The CDR3 region has the DNA TGTGCCAGCAGCCGATCGGGGAGTGAAAAACTGTTTTTT. Its protein product is CASSRSGSEKLFF. This rearrangement joins TRBV2 to TRBJ1-4; D ambiguous. Germline CDR1 reads SNHLY; CDR2 reads FYNNEI. The CDR3 has 13 amino acids. V was cut by 6 bases and J by 7 bases, with 12 bases left in between.

The chain couples TRBV5-8 to TRBJ2-1, with D possibly matching TRBD1 (5 bases). In germline, CDR1 is SGHTS, CDR2 YDEGEE. The CDR3 has 14 residues. The V end was cut by 5 bases, the J end by 0 bases, with 9 bases between. CDR3 sequence: CASSRQNSYNEQFF. The CDR3 DNA is TGTGCCAGCAGTCGACAGAACTCCTACAATGAGCAGTTCTTC.

The rearrangement joins TRBV2 to TRBJ2-7; D unclear. CDR3 size: 16 residues. V lost 6 bases, J lost 6 bases, and 24 bases lay in between. The germline V gene encodes CDR1 SNHLY and CDR2 FYNNEI. The CDR3 nucleotides are TGTGCCAGCAGCTTAGAAAGGGCTACCCTACGCCGCGAGCAGTACTTC. Its protein is CASSLERATLRREQYF.

The chain recombines TRBV28 with TRBJ2-5; D gene uncertain. Germline CDR1 reads MDHEN; CDR2 reads SYDVKM. This CDR3 is built from 13 residues. V lost 3 bases and J 5 bases, leaving 10 bases between the germline ends. CDR3 sequence reads: CASSLPARETQYF. CDR3 in DNA: TGTGCCAGCAGTTTGCCCGCCCGGGAGACCCAGTACTTC.

The chain recombines TRBV6-6 with TRBJ2-5; D is possibly TRBD1 (5 bases). V dropped 6 bases and J dropped 4 bases, with 18 bases sitting between them. The CDR3 sequence is 15 residues long. CDR1 and CDR2 from the germline V gene are MNHNY and SVGAGI (reference sequence). Written as DNA, the CDR3 is TGTGCCAGCAGCTACGAAGGGGATCGAACAGAGACCCAGTACTTC. This gives the protein CASSYEGDRTETQYF.

This clone was recorded only once. The chain recombines TRBV29-1 with TRBJ2-7, with a possible D match to TRBD1 (5 bases). Germline V CDR1 and CDR2: SQVTM, ANQGSEA. This CDR3 has 14 amino acids. V shed 1 base and J shed 2 bases, with 12 bases lying between them. CDR3 DNA sequence: TGCAGCGTTGAAGTGGCAGGGTTCACCTACGAGCAGTACTTC. Its protein product is CSVEVAGFTYEQYF.

The gene calls are TRBV19 and TRBJ2-7, with 8 bases that match TRBD2. With V trimmed by 2 bases and J by 3 bases, 15 bases remained unmatched. This CDR3 has 18 amino acids. Per the germline V gene, CDR1 is LNHDA and CDR2 is SQIVND (reference sequence). CDR3 nucleotides: TGTGCCAGTAGTATAAGGCTAGCGGGTAAGGTGGGGGTCTACGAGCAGTACTTC. It is translated as CASSIRLAGKVGVYEQYF.

This clone appeared a single time. The V and J genes are TRBV6-5 and TRBJ2-5; D is ambiguous. This CDR3 spans 14 amino acids. The germline gives CDR1 MNHEY, CDR2 SVGAGI. V lost 2 bases, J lost 4 bases, and 11 bases lay in between. The CDR3 here is CASSYGGVTETQYF. The DNA for the CDR3 is TGTGCCAGCAGTTACGGTGGCGTTACAGAGACCCAGTACTTC.

The gene calls are TRBV5-1 and TRBJ2-1, with TRBD2 identical over 10 bases. The V gene end was trimmed by 0 bases and the J gene end by 1 base; junction bases not matched to a gene: 7. The CDR3 has 18 amino acids. Germline-derived CDR1 and CDR2 are SGHRS and YFSETQ. The chain's CDR3 is CASSLATSGMGSYNEQFF. The DNA of the CDR3 is TGCGCCAGCAGCTTGGCCACTAGCGGGATGGGGTCCTACAATGAGCAGTTCTTC.

The chain links TRBV7-9 to TRBJ1-2; the match to TRBD1 covers 7 bases. The CDR3 is made up of 15 amino acids. With V trimmed by 2 bases and J by 4 bases, 7 bases remained unmatched. Germline assignment: CDR1 SEHNR and CDR2 FQNEAQ (reference sequence). DNA for the CDR3: TGTGCCAGCAGCTTAAGTTCAAGGGGGCTCTATGGCTACACCTTC. Translating it yields CASSLSSRGLYGYTF.

The V and J genes are TRBV6-1 and TRBJ2-2; D uncertain. The CDR3 loop spans 14 amino acids. Looked up from germline, CDR1 is MNHNS and CDR2 is SASEGT. The ends were cut back, 6 bases at V and 1 base at J, with 9 bases in the middle. CDR3 protein: CASRSIRNTGELFF. CDR3 in DNA: TGTGCCAGCAGGAGTATACGGAACACCGGGGAGCTGTTTTTT.

On this clone: Other DNA sequences in the same sample also yield this CDR3. J is TRBJ2-1 and V is TRBV5-1, with 9 bases aligning to TRBD1. Germline CDR1 is SGHRS and CDR2 is YFSETQ. Losses at the gene ends were 0 bases for V and 4 bases for J; bases not matched to a gene: 5. This CDR3 region has 16 residues. The CDR3 coding sequence is TGCGCCAGCAGCTTGGTGGGGACAGGGCTTTACAATGAGCAGTTCTTC. Its protein is CASSLVGTGLYNEQFF. Based on the CDR3 plus reference TRBV5-1 and TRBJ2-1, the full variable domain is KAGVTQTPRYLIKTRGQQVTLSCSPISGHRSVSWYQQTPGQGLQFLFEYFSETQRNKGNFPGRFSGRQFSNSRSEMNVSTLELGDSALYLCASSLVGTGLYNEQFFGPGTRLTVL.

This chain connects TRBV7-3 to TRBJ2-1; 10 bases fit TRBD2. This CDR3 has 16 residues. V lost 5 bases to trimming and J lost 0 bases; unmatched junction nucleotides: 4. The germline V gene encodes CDR1 SGHTA and CDR2 FQGTGA. The DNA of the CDR3 is TGTGCCAGCAGCCCACTAGCGGGACTCTCCTACAATGAGCAGTTCTTC. Translation gives CASSPLAGLSYNEQFF.

V gene TRBV19 combines with J gene TRBJ1-5; D is unresolved. The CDR3 is 16 amino acids. V lost 9 bases to trimming and J lost 0 bases, with 18 bases between them. CDR1 LNHDA and CDR2 SQIVND come from the germline V gene (reference sequence). Here the CDR3 reads CASRYGFSNSNQPQHF. CDR3 nucleotide sequence: TGTGCCAGCCGATACGGGTTTAGTAATAGCAATCAGCCCCAGCATTTT. The full variable domain, in which reference TRBV19 and TRBJ1-5 provide the parts outside the CDR3, is DGGITQSPKYLFRKEGQNVTLSCEQNLNHDAMYWYRQDPGQGLRLIYYSQIVNDFQKGDIAEGYSVSREKKESFPLTVTSAQKNPTAFYLCASRYGFSNSNQPQHFGDGTRLSIL.

The V and J genes are TRBV6-5 and TRBJ2-1, with a tentative D call TRBD1 (5 bases). This CDR3 spans 15 amino acids. The germline gives CDR1 MNHEY, CDR2 SVGAGI. Trimming pared 0 bases from V and 0 bases from J, leaving 6 bases between. CDR3 sequence reads: CASSYSTASYNEQFF. CDR3 DNA sequence: TGTGCCAGCAGTTACTCGACAGCCTCCTACAATGAGCAGTTCTTC.

This chain uses TRBV19 with TRBJ2-2; D unclear. The CDR3 loop spans 15 amino acids. Germline V gene lookup returns CDR1 LNHDA and CDR2 SQIVND (reference sequence). Trimming removed 4 bases at V and 4 bases at J, with 13 bases between. The CDR3 here is CASSSVQRGTGELFF. In DNA, the CDR3 is TGTGCCAGTAGTAGTGTCCAGCGAGGCACCGGGGAGCTGTTTTTT.

The chain carries TRBV19 and TRBJ1-5; D is uncertain. Germline values: CDR1 LNHDA, CDR2 SQIVND (reference sequence). With 4 bases removed from V and 3 bases from J, the gap between germline ends came to 10 bases. This CDR3 spans 14 amino acids. The CDR3 reads CASSRSPDNQPQHF. The CDR3 DNA follows: TGTGCCAGTAGTAGGTCTCCCGACAATCAGCCCCAGCATTTT.

The chain is built from TRBV28 and TRBJ2-2; D is perhaps TRBD1 (6 bases). Germline V CDR1 and CDR2: MDHEN, SYDVKM. V was pared by 6 bases and J by 6 bases, with 17 bases between. The CDR3 contains 15 residues. This CDR3 reads CASSLHRARAGELFF. As DNA, the CDR3 is TGTGCCAGCAGCCTCCACAGGGCTAGGGCCGGGGAGCTGTTTTTT. The entire variable domain, with the rest obtained from reference TRBV28 and TRBJ2-2, is as follows: DVKVTQSSRYLVKRTGEKVFLECVQDMDHENMFWYRQDPGLGLRLIYFSYDVKMKEKGDIPEGYSVSREKKERFSLILESASTNQTSMYLCASSLHRARAGELFFGEGSRLTVL.